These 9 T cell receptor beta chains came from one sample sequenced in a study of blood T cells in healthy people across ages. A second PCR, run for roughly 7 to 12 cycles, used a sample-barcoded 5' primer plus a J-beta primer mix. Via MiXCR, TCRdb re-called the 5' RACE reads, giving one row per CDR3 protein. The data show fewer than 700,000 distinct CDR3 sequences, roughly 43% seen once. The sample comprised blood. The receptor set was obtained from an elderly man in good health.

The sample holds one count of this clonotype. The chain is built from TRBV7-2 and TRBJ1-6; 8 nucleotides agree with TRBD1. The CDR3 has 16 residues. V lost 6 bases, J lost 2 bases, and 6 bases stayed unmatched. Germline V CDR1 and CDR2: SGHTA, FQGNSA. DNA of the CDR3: TGTGCCAGCAGACCTACAGGGGGGGCCTATAATTCACCCCTCCACTTT. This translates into CASRPTGGAYNSPLHF. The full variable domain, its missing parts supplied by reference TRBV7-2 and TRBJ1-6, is GAGVSQSPSNKVTEKGKDVELRCDPISGHTALYWYRQSLGQGLEFLIYFQGNSAPDKSGLPSDRFSAERTGGSVSTLTIQRTQQEDSAVYLCASRPTGGAYNSPLHFGNGTRLTVT.

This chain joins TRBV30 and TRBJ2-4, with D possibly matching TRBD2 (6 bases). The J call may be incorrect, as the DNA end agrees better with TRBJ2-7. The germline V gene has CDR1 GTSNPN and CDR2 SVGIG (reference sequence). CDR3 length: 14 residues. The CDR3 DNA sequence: TGTGCCTGGATGGTGGAGGGAGTAACCTACGAGCAGTACTTC. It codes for CAWMVEGVTYEQYF.

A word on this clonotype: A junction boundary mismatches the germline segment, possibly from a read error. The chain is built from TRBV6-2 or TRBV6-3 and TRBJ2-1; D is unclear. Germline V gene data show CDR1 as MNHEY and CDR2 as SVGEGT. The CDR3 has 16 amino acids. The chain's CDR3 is CASSRPDPKNHNERFF. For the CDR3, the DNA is TGTGCCAGCAGTCGTCCCGACCCAAAGAACCACAATGAGCGGTTCTTC.

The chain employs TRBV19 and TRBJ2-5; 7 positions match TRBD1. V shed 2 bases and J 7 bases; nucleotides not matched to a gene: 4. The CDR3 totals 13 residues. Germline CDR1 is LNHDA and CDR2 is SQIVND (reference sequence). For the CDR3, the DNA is TGTGCCAGTAGTATAAAGGGGGCCTGGACCCAGTACTTC. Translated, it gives CASSIKGAWTQYF.

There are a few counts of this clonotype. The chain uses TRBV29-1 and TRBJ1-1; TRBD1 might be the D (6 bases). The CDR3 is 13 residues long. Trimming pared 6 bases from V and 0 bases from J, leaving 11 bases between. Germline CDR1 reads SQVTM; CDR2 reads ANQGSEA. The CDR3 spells CSVKTGMNTEAFF. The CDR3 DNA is TGCAGCGTCAAGACAGGAATGAACACTGAAGCTTTCTTT.

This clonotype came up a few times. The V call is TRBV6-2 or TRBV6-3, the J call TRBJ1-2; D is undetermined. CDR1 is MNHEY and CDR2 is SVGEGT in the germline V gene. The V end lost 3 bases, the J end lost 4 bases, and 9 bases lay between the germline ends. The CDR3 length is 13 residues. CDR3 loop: CASSYLGIYGYTF. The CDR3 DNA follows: TGTGCCAGCAGTTATTTGGGAATCTATGGCTACACCTTC.

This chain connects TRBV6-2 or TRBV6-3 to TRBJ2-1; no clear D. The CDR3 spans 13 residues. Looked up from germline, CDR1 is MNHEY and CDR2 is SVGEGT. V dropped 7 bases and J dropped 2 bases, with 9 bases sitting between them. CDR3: CASTLRTYNEQFF. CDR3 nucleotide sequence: TGTGCCAGCACTTTGCGGACCTACAATGAGCAGTTCTTC.

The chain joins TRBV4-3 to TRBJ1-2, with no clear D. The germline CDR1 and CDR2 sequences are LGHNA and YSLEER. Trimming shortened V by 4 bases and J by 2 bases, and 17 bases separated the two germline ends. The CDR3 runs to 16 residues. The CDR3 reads CASSLGPEGLNYGYTF. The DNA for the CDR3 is TGCGCCAGCAGCCTCGGTCCCGAAGGTTTAAACTATGGCTACACCTTC.

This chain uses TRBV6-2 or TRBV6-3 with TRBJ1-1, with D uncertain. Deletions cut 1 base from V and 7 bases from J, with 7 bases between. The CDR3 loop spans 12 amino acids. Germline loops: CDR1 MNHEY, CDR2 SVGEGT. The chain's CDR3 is CASSYYGSEAFF. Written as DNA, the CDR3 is TGTGCCAGCAGTTACTATGGGAGTGAAGCTTTCTTT.